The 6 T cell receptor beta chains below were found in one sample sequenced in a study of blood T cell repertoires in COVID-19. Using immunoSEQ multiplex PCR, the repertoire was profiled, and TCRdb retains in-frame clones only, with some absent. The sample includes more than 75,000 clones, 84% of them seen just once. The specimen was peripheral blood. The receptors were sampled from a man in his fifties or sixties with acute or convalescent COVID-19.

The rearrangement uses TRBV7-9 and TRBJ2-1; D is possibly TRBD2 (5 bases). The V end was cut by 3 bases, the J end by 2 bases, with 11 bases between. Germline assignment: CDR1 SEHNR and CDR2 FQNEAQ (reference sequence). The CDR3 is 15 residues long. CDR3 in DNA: TGTGCCAGCAGCTTCTATCGGGATCCCTACAATGAGCAGTTCTTC. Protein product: CASSFYRDPYNEQFF.

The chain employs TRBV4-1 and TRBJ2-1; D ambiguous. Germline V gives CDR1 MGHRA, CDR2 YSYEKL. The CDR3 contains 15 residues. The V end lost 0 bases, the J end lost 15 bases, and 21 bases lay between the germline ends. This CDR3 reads CASSQERERPRSTFF. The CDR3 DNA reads TGCGCCAGCAGCCAAGAAAGAGAGCGCCCTCGGAGTACGTTCTTC.

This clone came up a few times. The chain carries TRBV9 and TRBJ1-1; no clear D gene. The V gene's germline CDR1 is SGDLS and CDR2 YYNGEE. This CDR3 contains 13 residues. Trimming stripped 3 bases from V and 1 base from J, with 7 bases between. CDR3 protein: CASSEDTNTEAFF. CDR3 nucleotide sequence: TGTGCCAGCAGCGAAGACACGAACACTGAAGCTTTCTTT.

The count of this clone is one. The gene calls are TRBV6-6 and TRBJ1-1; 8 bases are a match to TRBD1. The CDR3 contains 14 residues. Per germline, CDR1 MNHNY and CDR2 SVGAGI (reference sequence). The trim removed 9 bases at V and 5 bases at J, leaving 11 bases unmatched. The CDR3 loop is CASPKTGAGTEAFF. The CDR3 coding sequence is TGTGCCAGTCCCAAGACAGGGGCTGGGACTGAAGCTTTCTTT.

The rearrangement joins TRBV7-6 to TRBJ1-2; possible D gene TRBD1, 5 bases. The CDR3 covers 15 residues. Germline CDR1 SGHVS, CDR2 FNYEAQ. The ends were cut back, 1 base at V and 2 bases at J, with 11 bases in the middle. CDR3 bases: TGTGCCAGCAGCTTAGGGAGGGACCCAAACTATGGCTACACCTTC. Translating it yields CASSLGRDPNYGYTF.

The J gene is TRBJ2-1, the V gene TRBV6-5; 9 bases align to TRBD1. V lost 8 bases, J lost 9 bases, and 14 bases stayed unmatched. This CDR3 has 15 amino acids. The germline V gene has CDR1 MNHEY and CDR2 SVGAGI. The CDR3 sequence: CASFRRGTGLGEQFF. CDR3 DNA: TGTGCCAGCTTTCGTCGCGGGACAGGGCTTGGTGAGCAGTTCTTC.